What follows are 23 T cell receptor beta chains derived from one specimen sequenced in a study of shared clonotypes between healthy human individuals. The protocol was immunoSEQ multiplex PCR, while the TCRdb copy is restricted to in-frame clones and leaves out a portion. The sample shows hundreds of thousands of clones, 90% to 97% of them seen only once. The material sequenced was memory CD8+ T cells sorted from blood. Subset: CD45RO+ cells pooled with CCR7-negative TemRA cells. The receptors originated from a man under 40 in good health.

The J gene is TRBJ2-7, the V gene TRBV19; tentatively, D is TRBD2 (6 bases). Germline CDR1 and CDR2: LNHDA and SQIVND (reference sequence). The CDR3 sequence is 15 residues long. Trimming left V 1 base short and J 0 bases short, with 10 bases between. The DNA for the CDR3 is TGTGCCAGTAGTATAGCGTCGGGAGTCTCCTACGAGCAGTACTTC. Protein product: CASSIASGVSYEQYF.

The genes are TRBV1 and TRBJ2-3; whether TRBD2, the table's D call, matches the DNA was not checked. TRBV1 is a known pseudogene. The CDR3 spans 19 residues. The CDR3 bases are TGCACCAGCAGCCAAGTTGGAGGGGAGAGGTTTCCAAGCACAGATACGCAGTATTTT. Protein: CTSSQVGGERFPSTDTQYF.

This sequence joins TRBV6-5 and TRBJ2-1; D unresolved. This CDR3 region has 13 residues. Germline CDR1 reads MNHEY; CDR2 reads SVGAGI. The V and J ends lost 2 bases and 3 bases respectively, with 5 bases between them. The DNA of the CDR3 is TGTGCCAGCAGTTACGGTGGCTACAATGAGCAGTTCTTC. It translates to CASSYGGYNEQFF.

On this clone: This CDR3 is also generated by other DNA sequences in the sample. The J gene is TRBJ2-7, the V gene TRBV14; D is undetermined. The CDR3 has 12 residues. In germline, CDR1 is SGHDN, CDR2 FVKESK. Trimming removed 8 bases from V and 0 bases from J, with 8 bases in between. CDR3 amino acids: CASGRFSYEQYF. The DNA for the CDR3 is TGTGCCAGCGGACGGTTCTCCTACGAGCAGTACTTC. Using reference TRBV14 and TRBJ2-7 for the parts outside the CDR3, the full variable domain is EAGVTQFPSHSVIEKGQTVTLRCDPISGHDNLYWYRRVMGKEIKFLLHFVKESKQDESGMPNNRFLAERTGGTYSTLKVQPAELEDSGVYFCASGRFSYEQYFGPGTRLTVT.

The CDR3 DNA sequence: TGTGCCAGCAGCGAGGCGGGACTCTCCTACAATGAGCAGTTCTTC. Its translation: CASSEAGLSYNEQFF. The chain carries TRBV9 and TRBJ2-1, with D possibly TRBD2 on 6 matching bases. The CDR3 length is 15 residues. Trimming stripped 3 bases from V and 0 bases from J, with 10 bases between. CDR1 and CDR2 from the germline V gene are SGDLS and YYNGEE.

CDR3 DNA sequence: TGTGCCAGCAGCGTAGGGGCAGGGAAGTTTTGGACTGAAGCTTTCTTT. Its translation is CASSVGAGKFWTEAFF. The genes are TRBV9 and TRBJ1-1; D may be TRBD1 (5 bases). The ends were cut back, 0 bases at V and 5 bases at J, with 17 bases in the middle. CDR1 SGDLS and CDR2 YYNGEE come from the germline V gene. This CDR3 comprises 16 residues. Variable domain in full (rest from reference TRBV9 and TRBJ1-1): DSGVTQTPKHLITATGQRVTLRCSPRSGDLSVYWYQQSLDQGLQFLIQYYNGEERAKGNILERFSAQQFPDLHSELNLSSLELGDSALYFCASSVGAGKFWTEAFFGQGTRLTVV.

This rearrangement joins TRBV7-9 to TRBJ1-2, with 11 bases aligning to TRBD1. The CDR3 contains 15 residues. The ends lost 5 bases at V and 1 base at J; junction bases unmatched: 3. Germline CDR1 reads SEHNR; CDR2 reads FQNEAQ (reference sequence). Here the CDR3 reads CASSPGQGVNYGYTF. The CDR3 nucleotides read TGTGCCAGCAGCCCGGGACAGGGGGTTAACTATGGCTACACCTTC.

The rearrangement links TRBV5-1 to TRBJ2-3; no clear D gene. The CDR3 is 12 residues long. V lost 5 bases, J lost 5 bases, and 9 bases lay in between. Germline assignment: CDR1 SGHRS and CDR2 YFSETQ. The CDR3 bases are TGCGCCAGCAGAGGTGAGGAAGATACGCAGTATTTT. Translated, it gives CASRGEEDTQYF.

The chain recombines TRBV5-1 with TRBJ1-3, with TRBD1 as a possible D gene (6 bases). Trimming pared 3 bases from V and 0 bases from J, leaving 10 bases between. CDR3 length: 15 residues. The germline V gene encodes CDR1 SGHRS and CDR2 YFSETQ. The DNA of the CDR3 is TGCGCCAGCAGCTCAGGGGACGGCTCTGGAAACACCATATATTTT. Translating it yields CASSSGDGSGNTIYF.

This clone is a singleton in its sample. The chain links TRBV7-2 to TRBJ2-1, with D perhaps matching TRBD1 or TRBD2 (5 bases each). The CDR3 totals 16 residues. Germline V gives CDR1 SGHTA, CDR2 FQGNSA. The V end lost 1 base, the J end lost 0 bases, and 10 bases lay between the germline ends. CDR3 sequence (DNA): TGTGCCAGCAGCTTAGAAGGGACCTTCTCCTACAATGAGCAGTTCTTC. Protein: CASSLEGTFSYNEQFF.

The V gene is TRBV4-2, the J gene TRBJ2-4, with D perhaps TRBD1 (5 bases). Germline-derived CDR1 and CDR2 are LGHNA and YNFKEQ. This CDR3 has 19 residues. Trimming took off 0 bases at V and 0 bases at J, with 18 bases between the two ends. CDR3 DNA sequence: TGTGCCAGCAGCCAAGAATTTCGCAGGGTCGCCCTAGCCAAAAACATTCAGTACTTC. Translated, it gives CASSQEFRRVALAKNIQYF.

The chain couples TRBV28 to TRBJ2-7; maybe TRBD2 (6 bases). Germline V lookup: CDR1 MDHEN, CDR2 SYDVKM. The CDR3 sequence is 14 residues long. Trimming stripped 3 bases from V and 2 bases from J, with 11 bases between. CDR3 sequence reads: CASSLSRRAYEQYF. CDR3 bases: TGTGCCAGCAGTTTGAGTAGGAGGGCCTACGAGCAGTACTTC.

The chain joins TRBV19 to TRBJ2-7, with unresolved D. V was pared by 1 base and J by 3 bases, with 7 bases between. This CDR3 spans 13 amino acids. Germline V CDR1 and CDR2: LNHDA, SQIVND (reference sequence). This CDR3 is CASSIGPIYEQYF. Here the CDR3 DNA reads TGTGCCAGTAGTATAGGCCCCATCTACGAGCAGTACTTC.

The chain uses TRBV27 and TRBJ2-7, with D maybe TRBD2 (5 bases). The CDR3 length is 14 residues. V lost 8 bases to trimming and J lost 3 bases, with 17 bases between them. From germline, CDR1 is MNHEY and CDR2 SMNVEV (reference sequence). The CDR3 loop reads CASRPGLGIYEQYF. DNA of the CDR3: TGTGCCAGCCGACCAGGACTCGGCATCTACGAGCAGTACTTC.

V and J are TRBV7-9 and TRBJ2-1; D possibly corresponds to TRBD1 (6 bases). Germline V CDR1 and CDR2: SEHNR, FQNEAQ (reference sequence). The CDR3 spans 15 residues. V dropped 5 bases and J dropped 0 bases, with 11 bases sitting between them. The CDR3 sequence is CASSLPGHSYNEQFF. CDR3 in DNA: TGTGCCAGCAGCCTACCGGGACACTCCTACAATGAGCAGTTCTTC.

The chain couples TRBV18 to TRBJ2-1; TRBD2 matches at 12 bases. Unmatched junction bases numbered 2, after V lost 3 bases and J lost 5 bases. The CDR3 runs to 15 residues. The germline V gene encodes CDR1 KGHSH and CDR2 LQKENI. This chain's CDR3 is CASSPRLAGDNEQFF. CDR3 nucleotide sequence: TGTGCCAGCTCACCTCGACTAGCGGGAGACAATGAGCAGTTCTTC.

The V and J genes are TRBV9 and TRBJ2-4, with D unclear. V was trimmed by 0 bases and J by 6 bases, leaving 10 bases between them. This CDR3 is built from 14 residues. From germline, CDR1 is SGDLS and CDR2 YYNGEE. The chain's CDR3 is CASSVDSRRNIQYF. The CDR3 DNA is TGTGCCAGCAGCGTAGATTCCCGGAGAAACATTCAGTACTTC.

The chain has TRBV19 and TRBJ1-2; D unclear. V shed 6 bases and J shed 2 bases, with 10 bases lying between them. The CDR3 runs 13 residues. Per germline, CDR1 LNHDA and CDR2 SQIVND (reference sequence). Here the CDR3 DNA reads TGTGCCAGTAGCGTAGAGGAAAACTATGGCTACACCTTC. Translated, it gives CASSVEENYGYTF.

The J gene is TRBJ1-5, the V gene TRBV27; tentative D call: TRBD1 (5 bases). CDR1 and CDR2 from the germline V gene are MNHEY and SMNVEV (reference sequence). This CDR3 region has 16 residues. V lost 2 bases and J 2 bases, leaving 13 bases between the germline ends. This CDR3 reads CASSLNRWYGNQPQHF. CDR3 nucleotide sequence: TGTGCCAGCAGTTTAAACAGGTGGTATGGCAATCAGCCCCAGCATTTT.

The chain recombines TRBV19 with TRBJ2-5, with 9 bases identical to TRBD1. The CDR3 runs to 13 residues. Germline CDR1 LNHDA, CDR2 SQIVND (reference sequence). J was trimmed by 7 bases and V by 6 bases; bases with no gene match: 6. CDR3 amino acids: CASRDRGRVTQYF. CDR3 bases: TGTGCCAGTAGGGACAGGGGCAGGGTGACCCAGTACTTC.

This rearrangement joins TRBV6-1 to TRBJ2-5; D is unclear. V was shortened by 0 bases and J by 5 bases, with 4 bases between the two germline ends. This CDR3 has 12 amino acids. Germline lookup yields CDR1 MNHNS and CDR2 SASEGT. CDR3 region: CASSEAAETQYF. CDR3 DNA: TGTGCCAGCAGTGAAGCAGCGGAGACCCAGTACTTC.

V gene TRBV10-1 combines with J gene TRBJ2-1; D perhaps matches TRBD1 (5 bases). This CDR3 comprises 13 residues. CDR1 is WNHNN and CDR2 is SYGVQD in the germline V gene (reference sequence). Trimming stripped 4 bases from V and 6 bases from J, with 10 bases between. The CDR3 DNA reads TGCGCCAGCAGTGTGAAGGGGTCCAATGAGCAGTTCTTC. This sequence encodes CASSVKGSNEQFF.

For the CDR3, the DNA is TGTGCCAGCAGCTTGTTGGGCGGGAGGGGGGCTAGCACAGATACGCAGTATTTT. Protein sequence: CASSLLGGRGASTDTQYF. V is TRBV5-4 and J is TRBJ2-3; TRBD2 matches at 9 bases. CDR3 length: 18 residues. Germline V CDR1 and CDR2: SGHNT, YYREEE (reference sequence). V shed 1 base and J 0 bases; nucleotides not matched to a gene: 9.